This TCR beta chain is from a study of T-cell memory formation after mild COVID-19 (dated by TCRdb to the early 2020s). Looking at the study overall: Most TCR sequence clusters were specific to one of the two donors. In two donors, T-cell clones that expanded and contracted after mild COVID-19 were tracked by sequencing TCRalpha and TCRbeta repertoires over time. The cohort comprised two young, previously healthy adult volunteers, one female and one male.

Sequencer: Illumina NovaSeq 6000. cDNA libraries for TCRalpha and TCRbeta were prepared by 5'RACE using constant-segment primers, with sample barcodes and unique molecular identifiers added. Trizol reagent was used to extract RNA from every sample. Library amplification was performed in two PCR steps, and a second sample barcode and Illumina TruSeq adapters were introduced in the second step. Sequencing of libraries was performed on an Illumina NovaSeq with 2 x 150 bp paired-end reads. For the original study's pipeline: Demultiplexing of reads and collapsing into UMI-guided consensus sequences were performed with migec v1.2.7. Using mixcr v2.1.11, UMI consensuses were aligned to TRA and TRB V and J templates and then assembled into clonotypes. Clonotypes were classified as expanded or contracted when called significant by both edgeR and NoisET, with noise models trained on biological replicates. edgeR calls used a false discovery rate-adjusted p below 0.01 and a log2 fold-change threshold of 1. As an exploratory analysis of dynamics, max-normalized trajectories of the 1000 most abundant clonotypes were examined by PCA with hierarchical clustering. Each responding clone was given a CD4 or CD8 phenotype based on the CD4+ and CD8+ repertoires, which had been sequenced separately. The public reads were quality trimmed at Q25 with fastp and then assembled into clones with MiXCR by TCRdb, keeping productive beta chains. Rows matching on CDR3 protein sequence are summarized as one entry with the most common DNA and genes. TCRdb's processing, not the authors', yielded these V and J calls. This sample has 400,000 to 500,000 distinct CDR3 sequences in its table, and roughly 18% of those were observed once. The leading ten clones occupy 20% to 25% of the sample.

The table lists this clonotype with many counts. There is no known antigen for this receptor. No per-base quality is available; no much larger clone lies one base away. Ficoll-Paque density gradient centrifugation was used to isolate PBMCs. The full study reports these points: Only two mild cases were covered in the study, and larger cohorts including severe cases with pre-infection samples were considered necessary. Contracting CD4+ clones were located mainly in the CM and EM memory subsets, whereas CD8+ clones were found to be enriched in EMRA. Some responding clones were detected in pre-infection memory, suggesting pre-existing cross-reactive memory T cells joined the SARS-CoV-2 response. Clones contracting from day 15 to 85 had balanced CD4/CD8 phenotypes, while a second wave expanding from day 15 to 37 was biased towards CD4+. SARS-CoV-2 specificity was not confirmed for the second-wave clones peaking on day 37.

The CDR3 runs 14 residues from the cysteine to the phenylalanine. The only DNA kept is the CDR3, 42 bases in frame from the first base. Clipping removes 3 bases from V and 1 base from J, with 1 as the unmatched junction base count. The source material was PBMCs or a T cell subset sorted from them (not recorded which). Recombination linked TRBV12-3 or TRBV12-4 to TRBJ1-1, and 8 junction bases match TRBD1. The sequence was obtained from a man aged 18 to 30 who had mild COVID-19 (a few samples of this study predate the infection). The sample titles of this study are shuffled in the database, so cell type and time point are left out; the donor was told from shared clones. The nucleotide sequence is TGTGCCAGCAGTTTTCAGGGGGCGAACACTGAAGCTTTCTTT. Its translation reads: CASSFQGANTEAFF.